This TCR beta chain was sequenced for a study of CD8 T cells in Susac syndrome. Study-level findings and limits: By the study's own acknowledgment, its TCR sequencing and HLA analysis included relatively few individuals.

Random hexamers primed reverse transcription of about 0.45 to 1 ug RNA. Each CDR3 protein gets one entry after TCRdb re-called the immunoSEQ multiplex PCR reads with MiXCR. The data show a few hundred thousand distinct CDR3 sequences, with around 93% seen just once and 0.06% to 0.08% held by the top ten. In blood CD8+ and CD4+ T cells, TCR beta underwent sequencing. To note about this clonotype: The antigen remains undetermined.

Sequenced sample: CD4+ T cells from PBMCs. The TCR sequence derives from a human donor with multiple sclerosis.

The CDR3 nucleotides are TGTGCCAGCAGCCAAGATTCCCGGGACAGGGGTCCCCTCCACTTT. Translation gives CASSQDSRDRGPLHF. This sequence joins TRBV3-1 and TRBJ1-6, with 10 nucleotides matching TRBD1. The trim removed 0 bases at V and 13 bases at J, leaving 6 bases unmatched. Germline loops: CDR1 LGHDT, CDR2 YNNKEL (reference sequence). CDR3 length: 15 residues.